The 4 T cell receptor beta chains given below trace back to one sample, sequenced in a study of T cell repertoires in cytomegalovirus infection. These receptors are not linked to any known antigen. A single record per CDR3 protein comes from TCRdb applying MiXCR to the reads. The sample yields 700,000 to 850,000 distinct CDR3 sequences, approximately 32% seen once. This specimen was cultured CD8+ T cells from PBMCs, taken from culture after CMV antigen stimulation. The receptors originated from a human donor in good health (CMV status not recorded). Some clones in this sample may be carry-over from other donors' samples.

This clonotype was counted at least ten times. The chain has TRBV5-1 and TRBJ1-1; D is undetermined. V lost 0 bases to trimming and J lost 1 base, with 7 bases between them. This CDR3 spans 14 amino acids. Germline loops: CDR1 SGHRS, CDR2 YFSETQ. The CDR3 is CASSLDSGNTEAFF. CDR3 nucleotides: TGCGCCAGCAGCTTGGATTCAGGGAACACTGAAGCTTTCTTT.

This clonotype was seen a handful of times. This chain uses TRBV9 with TRBJ1-2; D unresolved. Germline loops: CDR1 SGDLS, CDR2 YYNGEE. V was shortened by 8 bases and J by 8 bases, with 16 bases between the two germline ends. CDR3 length: 12 amino acids. CDR3: CARRGREPGYTF. Here the CDR3 DNA reads TGTGCCAGGCGAGGGCGGGAACCCGGCTACACCTTC.

This clonotype was seen repeatedly, ten times or more. This rearrangement joins TRBV7-8 to TRBJ1-1; 11 positions agree with TRBD1. This CDR3 is built from 20 residues. Germline values: CDR1 SGHVS, CDR2 FQNEAQ. The V segment lost 1 base and the J segment 6 bases; nucleotides outside the gene matches: 19. CDR3 in amino acids: CASSLVVGEPGQGGIPEAFF. The CDR3 nucleotides read TGTGCCAGCAGCTTAGTCGTGGGAGAACCGGGACAGGGGGGGATACCTGAAGCTTTCTTT.

Only a few counts were recorded for this clonotype. The gene calls are TRBV11-3 and TRBJ2-2; D may match TRBD1 or TRBD2 (7 bases each). V dropped 3 bases and J dropped 6 bases, with 14 bases sitting between them. This CDR3 has 15 residues. CDR1 is SGHNT and CDR2 is YENEEA in the germline V gene. CDR3 residues: CASSFRGGSAGELFF. The CDR3 nucleotides read TGTGCCAGCAGCTTCAGGGGGGGCTCCGCCGGGGAGCTGTTTTTT.